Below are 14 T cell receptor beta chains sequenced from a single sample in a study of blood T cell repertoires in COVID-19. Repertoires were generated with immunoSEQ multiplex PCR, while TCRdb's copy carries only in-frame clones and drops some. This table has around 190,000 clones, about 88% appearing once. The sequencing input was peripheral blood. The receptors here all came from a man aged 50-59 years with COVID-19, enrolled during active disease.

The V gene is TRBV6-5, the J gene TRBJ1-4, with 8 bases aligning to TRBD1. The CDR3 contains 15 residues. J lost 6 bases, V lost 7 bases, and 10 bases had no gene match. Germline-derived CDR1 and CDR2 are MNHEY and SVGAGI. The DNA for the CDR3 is TGTGCCAGCAAACTACTGACAGGGGCGGATGAAAAACTGTTTTTT. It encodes CASKLLTGADEKLFF.

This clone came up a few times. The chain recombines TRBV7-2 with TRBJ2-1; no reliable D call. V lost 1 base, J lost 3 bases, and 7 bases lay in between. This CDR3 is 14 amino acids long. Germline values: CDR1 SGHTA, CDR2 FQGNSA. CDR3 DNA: TGTGCCAGCAGCTTAGATCCGGTCTACAATGAGCAGTTCTTC. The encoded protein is CASSLDPVYNEQFF. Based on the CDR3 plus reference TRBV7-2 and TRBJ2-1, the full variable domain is GAGVSQSPSNKVTEKGKDVELRCDPISGHTALYWYRQSLGQGLEFLIYFQGNSAPDKSGLPSDRFSAERTGGSVSTLTIQRTQQEDSAVYLCASSLDPVYNEQFFGPGTRLTVL.

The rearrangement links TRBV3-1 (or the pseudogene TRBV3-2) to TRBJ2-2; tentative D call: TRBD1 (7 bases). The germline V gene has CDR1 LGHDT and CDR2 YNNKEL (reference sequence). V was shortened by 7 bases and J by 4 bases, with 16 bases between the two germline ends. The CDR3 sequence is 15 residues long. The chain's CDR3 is CASTRSRGVTGELFF. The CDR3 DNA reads TGTGCCAGCACCCGGAGCAGGGGGGTCACCGGGGAGCTGTTTTTT.

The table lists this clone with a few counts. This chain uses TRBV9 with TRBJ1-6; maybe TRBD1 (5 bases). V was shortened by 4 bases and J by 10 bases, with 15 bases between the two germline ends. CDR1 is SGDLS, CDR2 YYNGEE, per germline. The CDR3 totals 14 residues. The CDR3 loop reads CASSPWGGESPLHF. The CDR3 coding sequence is TGTGCCAGCAGCCCCTGGGGGGGAGAGTCACCCCTCCACTTT.

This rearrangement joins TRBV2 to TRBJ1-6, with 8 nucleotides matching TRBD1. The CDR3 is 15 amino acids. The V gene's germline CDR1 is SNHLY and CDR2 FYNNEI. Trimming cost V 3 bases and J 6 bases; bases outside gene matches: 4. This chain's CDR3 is CASSEPGGGNSPLHF. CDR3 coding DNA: TGTGCCAGCAGTGAGCCAGGGGGCGGTAATTCACCCCTCCACTTT.

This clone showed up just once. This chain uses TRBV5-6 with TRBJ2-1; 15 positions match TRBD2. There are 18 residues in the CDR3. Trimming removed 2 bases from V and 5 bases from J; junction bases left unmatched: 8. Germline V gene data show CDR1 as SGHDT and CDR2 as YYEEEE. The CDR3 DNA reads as TGTGCCAGCAGCTTCCGGACTAGCGGGAGGGCTGAAAACAATGAGCAGTTCTTC. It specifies CASSFRTSGRAENNEQFF. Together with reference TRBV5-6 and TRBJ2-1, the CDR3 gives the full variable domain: DAGVTQSPTHLIKTRGQQVTLRCSPKSGHDTVSWYQQALGQGPQFIFQYYEEEERQRGNFPDRFSGHQFPNYSSELNVNALLLGDSALYLCASSFRTSGRAENNEQFFGPGTRLTVL.

CDR3 residues: CASRPTRADYYGYTF. The CDR3 DNA sequence: TGTGCCAGCAGACCTACCAGGGCCGATTACTATGGCTACACCTTC. The rearrangement joins TRBV5-4 to TRBJ1-2, with TRBD1 as a possible D gene (5 bases). The ends were cut back, 5 bases at V and 3 bases at J, with 17 bases in the middle. The germline V gene encodes CDR1 SGHNT and CDR2 YYREEE (reference sequence). The CDR3 is 15 amino acids.

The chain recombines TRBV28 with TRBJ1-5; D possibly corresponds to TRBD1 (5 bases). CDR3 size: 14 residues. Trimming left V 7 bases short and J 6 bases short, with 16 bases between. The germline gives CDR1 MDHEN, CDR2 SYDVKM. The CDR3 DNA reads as TGTGCCAGCACCTCCAGGGTGGTAAGTCAGCCCCAGCATTTT. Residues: CASTSRVVSQPQHF.

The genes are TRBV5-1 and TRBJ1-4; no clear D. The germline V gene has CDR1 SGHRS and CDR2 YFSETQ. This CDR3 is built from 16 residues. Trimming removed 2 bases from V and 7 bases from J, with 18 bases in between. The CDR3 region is CASSFGTVGEGEKLFF. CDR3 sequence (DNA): TGCGCCAGCAGCTTCGGCACGGTCGGAGAGGGTGAAAAACTGTTTTTT.

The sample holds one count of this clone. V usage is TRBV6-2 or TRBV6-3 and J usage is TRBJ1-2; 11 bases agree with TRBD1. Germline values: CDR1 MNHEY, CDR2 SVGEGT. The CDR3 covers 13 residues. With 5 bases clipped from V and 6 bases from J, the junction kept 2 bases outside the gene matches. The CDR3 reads CASSKDRGHGYTF. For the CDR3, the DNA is TGTGCCAGCAGTAAGGACAGGGGGCATGGCTACACCTTC.

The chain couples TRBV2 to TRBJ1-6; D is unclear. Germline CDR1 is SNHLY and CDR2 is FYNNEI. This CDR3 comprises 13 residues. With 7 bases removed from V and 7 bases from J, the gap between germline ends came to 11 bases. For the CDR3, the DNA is TGTGCCAGCAAGTATGTTGAGAATTCACCCCTCCACTTT. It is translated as CASKYVENSPLHF.

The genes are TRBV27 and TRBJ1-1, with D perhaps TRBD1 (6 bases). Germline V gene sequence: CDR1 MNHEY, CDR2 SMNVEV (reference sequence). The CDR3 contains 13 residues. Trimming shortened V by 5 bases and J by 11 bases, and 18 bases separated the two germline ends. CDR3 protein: CASSPLDRNRAFF. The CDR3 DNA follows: TGTGCCAGCAGTCCTCTCGACAGGAATAGGGCTTTCTTT.

The CDR3 spells CASSPTGAHTGELFF. The DNA of the CDR3 is TGTGCCAGCAGCCCGACAGGGGCACACACCGGGGAGCTGTTTTTT. This rearrangement joins TRBV9 to TRBJ2-2; 8 bases are shared with TRBD1. Germline V gene lookup returns CDR1 SGDLS and CDR2 YYNGEE. V lost 4 bases and J lost 3; bases outside the gene matches: 5. This CDR3 has 15 residues.

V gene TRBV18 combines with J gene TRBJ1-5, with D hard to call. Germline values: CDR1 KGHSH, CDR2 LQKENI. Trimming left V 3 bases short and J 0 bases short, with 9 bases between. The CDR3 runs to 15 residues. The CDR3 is CASSPDNNSNQPQHF. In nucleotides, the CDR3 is TGTGCCAGCTCACCCGACAACAATAGCAATCAGCCCCAGCATTTT.